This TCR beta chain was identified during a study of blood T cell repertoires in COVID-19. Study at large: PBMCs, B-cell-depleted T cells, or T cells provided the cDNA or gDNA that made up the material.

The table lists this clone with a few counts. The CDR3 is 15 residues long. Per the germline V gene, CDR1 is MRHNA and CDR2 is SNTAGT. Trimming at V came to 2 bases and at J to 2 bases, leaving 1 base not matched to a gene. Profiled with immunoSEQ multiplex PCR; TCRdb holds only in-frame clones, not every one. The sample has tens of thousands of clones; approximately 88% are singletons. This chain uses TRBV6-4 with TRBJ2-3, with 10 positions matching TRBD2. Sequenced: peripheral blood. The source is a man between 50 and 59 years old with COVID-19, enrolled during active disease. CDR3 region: CASSDSGGATDTQYF. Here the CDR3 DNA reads TGTGCCAGCAGTGACAGCGGGGGGGCCACAGATACGCAGTATTTT.